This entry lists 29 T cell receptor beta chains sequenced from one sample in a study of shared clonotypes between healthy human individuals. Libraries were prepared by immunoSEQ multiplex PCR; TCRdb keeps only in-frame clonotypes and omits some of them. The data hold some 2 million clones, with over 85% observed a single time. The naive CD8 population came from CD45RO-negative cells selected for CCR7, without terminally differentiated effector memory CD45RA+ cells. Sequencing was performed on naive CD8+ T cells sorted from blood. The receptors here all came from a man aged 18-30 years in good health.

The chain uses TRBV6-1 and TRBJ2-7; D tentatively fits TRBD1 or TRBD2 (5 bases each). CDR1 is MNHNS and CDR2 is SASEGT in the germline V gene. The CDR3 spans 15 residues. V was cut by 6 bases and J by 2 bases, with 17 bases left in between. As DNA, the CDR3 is TGTGCCAGCAGAGTCACAGGTATGGGGGCCTACGAGCAGTACTTC. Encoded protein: CASRVTGMGAYEQYF.

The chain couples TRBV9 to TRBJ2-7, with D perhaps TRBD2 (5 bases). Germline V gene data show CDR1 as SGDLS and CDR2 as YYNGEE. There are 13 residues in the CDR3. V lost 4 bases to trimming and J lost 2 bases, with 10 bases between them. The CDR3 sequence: CASSRYGTYEQYF. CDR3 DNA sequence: TGTGCCAGCAGCCGGTACGGGACCTACGAGCAGTACTTC.

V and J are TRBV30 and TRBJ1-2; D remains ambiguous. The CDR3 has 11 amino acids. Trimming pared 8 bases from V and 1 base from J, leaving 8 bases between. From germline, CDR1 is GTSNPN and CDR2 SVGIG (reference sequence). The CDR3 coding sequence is TGTGCCGGCACTATTAACTATGGCTACACCTTC. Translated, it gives CAGTINYGYTF.

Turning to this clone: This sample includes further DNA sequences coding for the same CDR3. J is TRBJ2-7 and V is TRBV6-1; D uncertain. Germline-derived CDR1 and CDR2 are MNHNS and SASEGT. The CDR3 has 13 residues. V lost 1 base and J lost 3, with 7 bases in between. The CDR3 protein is CASSEGQNYEQYF. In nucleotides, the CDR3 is TGTGCCAGCAGTGAAGGGCAGAACTACGAGCAGTACTTC.

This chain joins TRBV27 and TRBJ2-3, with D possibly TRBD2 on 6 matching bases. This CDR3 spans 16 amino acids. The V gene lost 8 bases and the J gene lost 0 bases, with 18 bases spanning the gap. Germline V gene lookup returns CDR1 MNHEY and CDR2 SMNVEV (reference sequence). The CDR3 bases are TGTGCCAGCGGCATGGGGGGTCGTCCTAGCACAGATACGCAGTATTTT. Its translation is CASGMGGRPSTDTQYF.

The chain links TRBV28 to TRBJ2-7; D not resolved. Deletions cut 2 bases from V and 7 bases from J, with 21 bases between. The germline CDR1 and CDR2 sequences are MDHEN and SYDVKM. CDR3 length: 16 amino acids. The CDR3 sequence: CASSLRSLGALHEQYF. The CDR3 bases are TGTGCCAGCAGTTTACGATCACTGGGCGCCTTACATGAGCAGTACTTC. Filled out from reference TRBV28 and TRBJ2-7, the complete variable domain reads DVKVTQSSRYLVKRTGEKVFLECVQDMDHENMFWYRQDPGLGLRLIYFSYDVKMKEKGDIPEGYSVSREKKERFSLILESASTNQTSMYLCASSLRSLGALHEQYFGPGTRLTVT.

The CDR3 bases are TGTGCCAGCAGCCATTACAGGGGATACGAGCAGTACTTC. The encoded protein is CASSHYRGYEQYF. This chain joins TRBV16 and TRBJ2-7, with 7 bases identical to TRBD1. This CDR3 region has 13 residues. Losses at the gene ends were 3 bases for V and 4 bases for J; bases not matched to a gene: 3. Germline lookup yields CDR1 KGHSY and CDR2 FQNENV.

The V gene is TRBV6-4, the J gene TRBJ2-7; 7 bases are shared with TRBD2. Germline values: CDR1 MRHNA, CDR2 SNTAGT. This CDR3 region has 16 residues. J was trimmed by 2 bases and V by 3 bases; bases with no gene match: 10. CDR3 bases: TGTGCCAGCAGTGAGCCCCGGACTAGTCAGGCCTACGAGCAGTACTTC. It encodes CASSEPRTSQAYEQYF.

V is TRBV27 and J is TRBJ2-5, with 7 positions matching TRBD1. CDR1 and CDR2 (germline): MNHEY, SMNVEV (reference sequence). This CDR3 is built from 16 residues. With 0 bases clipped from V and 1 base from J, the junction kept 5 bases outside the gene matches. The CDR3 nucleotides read TGTGCCAGCAGTTTATCGATCGGGGACAGCCAAGAGACCCAGTACTTC. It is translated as CASSLSIGDSQETQYF.

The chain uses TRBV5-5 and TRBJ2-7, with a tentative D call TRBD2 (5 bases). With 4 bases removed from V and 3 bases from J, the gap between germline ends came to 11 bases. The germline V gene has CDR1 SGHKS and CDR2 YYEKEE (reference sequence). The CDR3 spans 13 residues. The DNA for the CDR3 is TGTGCCAGCAGCGGGCGGGTAGGCTACGAGCAGTACTTC. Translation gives CASSGRVGYEQYF.

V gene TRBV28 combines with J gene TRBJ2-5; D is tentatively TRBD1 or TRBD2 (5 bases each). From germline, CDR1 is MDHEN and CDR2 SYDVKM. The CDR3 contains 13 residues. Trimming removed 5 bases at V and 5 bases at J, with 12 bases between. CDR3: CASSPRDGETQYF. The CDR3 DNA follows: TGTGCCAGCAGTCCTCGGGACGGGGAGACCCAGTACTTC.

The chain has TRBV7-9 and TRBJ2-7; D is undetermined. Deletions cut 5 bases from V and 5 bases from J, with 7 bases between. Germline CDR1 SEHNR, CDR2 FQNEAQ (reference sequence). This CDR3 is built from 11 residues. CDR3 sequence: CASSVSHEQYF. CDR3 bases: TGTGCCAGCAGCGTAAGTCACGAGCAGTACTTC.

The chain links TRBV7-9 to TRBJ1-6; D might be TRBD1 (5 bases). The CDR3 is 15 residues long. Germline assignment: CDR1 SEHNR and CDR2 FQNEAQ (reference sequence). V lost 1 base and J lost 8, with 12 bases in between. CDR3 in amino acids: CASSLVGHSYSPLHF. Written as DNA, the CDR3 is TGTGCCAGCAGCTTAGTAGGACATTCGTATTCACCCCTCCACTTT. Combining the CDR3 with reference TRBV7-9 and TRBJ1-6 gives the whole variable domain DTGVSQNPRHKITKRGQNVTFRCDPISEHNRLYWYRQTLGQGPEFLTYFQNEAQLEKSRLLSDRFSAERPKGSFSTLEIQRTEQGDSAMYLCASSLVGHSYSPLHFGNGTRLTVT.

The CDR3 loop reads CASSLVLGGMETQYF. CDR3 bases: TGTGCCAGCAGCTTAGTTTTAGGGGGAATGGAGACCCAGTACTTC. This sequence joins TRBV7-9 and TRBJ2-5; tentatively, D is TRBD1 (6 bases). Trimming stripped 1 base from V and 5 bases from J, with 14 bases between. Germline CDR1 is SEHNR and CDR2 is FQNEAQ (reference sequence). The CDR3 length is 15 residues. The full variable domain, its missing parts supplied by reference TRBV7-9 and TRBJ2-5, is DTGVSQNPRHKITKRGQNVTFRCDPISEHNRLYWYRQTLGQGPEFLTYFQNEAQLEKSRLLSDRFSAERPKGSFSTLEIQRTEQGDSAMYLCASSLVLGGMETQYFGPGTRLLVL.

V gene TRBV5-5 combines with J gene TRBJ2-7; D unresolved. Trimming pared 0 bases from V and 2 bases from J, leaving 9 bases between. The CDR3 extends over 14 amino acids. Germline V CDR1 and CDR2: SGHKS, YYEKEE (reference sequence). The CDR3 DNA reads TGTGCCAGCAGCTTGGAGGGAAATACCTACGAGCAGTACTTC. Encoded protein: CASSLEGNTYEQYF.

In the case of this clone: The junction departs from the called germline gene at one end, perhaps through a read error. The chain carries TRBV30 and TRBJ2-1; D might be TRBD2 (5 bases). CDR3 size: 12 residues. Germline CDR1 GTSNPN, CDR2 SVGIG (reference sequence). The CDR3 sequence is CATDRDYNEQFF. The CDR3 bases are TGCGCCACTGACCGGGACTACAATGAGCAGTTCTTC.

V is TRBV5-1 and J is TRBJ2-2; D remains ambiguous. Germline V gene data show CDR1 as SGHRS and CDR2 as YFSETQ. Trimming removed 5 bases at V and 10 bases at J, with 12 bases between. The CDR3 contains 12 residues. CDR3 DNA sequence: TGCGCCAGCAGTAGAGATTGGGCGGAGCTGTTTTTT. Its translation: CASSRDWAELFF.

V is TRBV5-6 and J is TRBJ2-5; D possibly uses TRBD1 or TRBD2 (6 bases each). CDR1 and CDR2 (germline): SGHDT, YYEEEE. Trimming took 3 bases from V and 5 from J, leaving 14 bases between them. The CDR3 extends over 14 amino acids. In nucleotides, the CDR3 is TGTGCCAGCAGCTCACTCGGGGGCATCGAGACCCAGTACTTC. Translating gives CASSSLGGIETQYF. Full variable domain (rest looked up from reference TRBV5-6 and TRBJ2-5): DAGVTQSPTHLIKTRGQQVTLRCSPKSGHDTVSWYQQALGQGPQFIFQYYEEEERQRGNFPDRFSGHQFPNYSSELNVNALLLGDSALYLCASSSLGGIETQYFGPGTRLLVL.

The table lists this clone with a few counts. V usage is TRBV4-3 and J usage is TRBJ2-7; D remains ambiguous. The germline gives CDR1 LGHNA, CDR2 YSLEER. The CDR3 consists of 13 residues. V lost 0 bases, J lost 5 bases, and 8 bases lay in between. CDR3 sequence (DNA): TGCGCCAGCAGCCAAGATCCCCCGGACGAGCAGTACTTC. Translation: CASSQDPPDEQYF.

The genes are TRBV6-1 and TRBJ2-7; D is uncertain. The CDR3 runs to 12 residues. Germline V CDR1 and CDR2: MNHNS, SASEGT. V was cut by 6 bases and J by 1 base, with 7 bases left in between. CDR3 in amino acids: CASRGMSYEQYF. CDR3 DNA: TGTGCCAGCAGGGGGATGTCCTACGAGCAGTACTTC.

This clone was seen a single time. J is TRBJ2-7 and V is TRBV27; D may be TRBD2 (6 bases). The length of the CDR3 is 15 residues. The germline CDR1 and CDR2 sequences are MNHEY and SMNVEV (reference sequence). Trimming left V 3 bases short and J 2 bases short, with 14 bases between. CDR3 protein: CASSFRGEYTYEQYF. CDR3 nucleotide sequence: TGTGCCAGCAGTTTTCGCGGGGAATACACCTACGAGCAGTACTTC.

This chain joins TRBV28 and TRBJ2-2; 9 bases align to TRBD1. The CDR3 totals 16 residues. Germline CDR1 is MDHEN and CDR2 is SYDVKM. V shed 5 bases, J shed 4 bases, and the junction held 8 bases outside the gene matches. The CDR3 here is CASSPDRDRATGELFF. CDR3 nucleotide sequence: TGTGCCAGCAGTCCCGACCGGGACAGGGCCACCGGGGAGCTGTTTTTT.

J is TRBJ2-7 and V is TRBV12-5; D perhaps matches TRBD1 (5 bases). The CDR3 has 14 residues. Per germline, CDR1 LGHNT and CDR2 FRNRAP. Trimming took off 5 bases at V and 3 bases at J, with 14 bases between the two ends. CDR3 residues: CASGPGPPGYEQYF. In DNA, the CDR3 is TGTGCTAGTGGTCCAGGGCCTCCGGGCTACGAGCAGTACTTC.

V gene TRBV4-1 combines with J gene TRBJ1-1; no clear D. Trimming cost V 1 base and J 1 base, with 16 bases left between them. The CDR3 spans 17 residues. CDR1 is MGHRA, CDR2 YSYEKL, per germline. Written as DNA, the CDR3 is TGCGCCAGCAGCCAAGGGGTCCGGTTACAGCAGAACACTGAAGCTTTCTTT. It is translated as CASSQGVRLQQNTEAFF.

The CDR3 nucleotides read TGTGCCAGCAGCGTAGGTGCGGGCCCCATAACAGATACGCAGTATTTT. Its protein is CASSVGAGPITDTQYF. The chain is built from TRBV9 and TRBJ2-3, with D tentatively TRBD2 (5 bases). The CDR3 extends over 16 amino acids. Between the trimmed V and J ends, which lost 0 bases and 3 bases, there was a span of 14 bases. From germline, CDR1 is SGDLS and CDR2 YYNGEE.

The CDR3 sequence is CASNLGADHEQFF. CDR3 bases: TGTGCCAGCAACCTTGGCGCGGACCATGAGCAGTTCTTC. The chain links TRBV5-6 to TRBJ2-1; D gene unclear. Germline CDR1 SGHDT, CDR2 YYEEEE. V lost 6 bases, J lost 8 bases, and 15 bases lay in between. There are 13 residues in the CDR3.

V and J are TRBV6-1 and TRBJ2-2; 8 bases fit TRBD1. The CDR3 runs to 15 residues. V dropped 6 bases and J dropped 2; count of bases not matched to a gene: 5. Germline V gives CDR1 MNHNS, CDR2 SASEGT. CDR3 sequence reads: CASRAGTGNTGELFF. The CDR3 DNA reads TGTGCCAGCAGGGCCGGGACAGGCAACACCGGGGAGCTGTTTTTT.

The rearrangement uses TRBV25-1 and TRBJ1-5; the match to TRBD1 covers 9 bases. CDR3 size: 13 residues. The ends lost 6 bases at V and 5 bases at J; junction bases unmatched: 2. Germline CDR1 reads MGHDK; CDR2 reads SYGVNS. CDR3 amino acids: CASSRTGDQPQHF. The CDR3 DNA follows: TGTGCCAGCAGCCGGACAGGGGATCAGCCCCAGCATTTT. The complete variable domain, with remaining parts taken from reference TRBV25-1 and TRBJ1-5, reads EADIYQTPRYLVIGTGKKITLECSQTMGHDKMYWYQQDPGMELHLIHYSYGVNSTEKGDLSSESTVSRIRTEHFPLTLESARPSHTSQYLCASSRTGDQPQHFGDGTRLSIL.

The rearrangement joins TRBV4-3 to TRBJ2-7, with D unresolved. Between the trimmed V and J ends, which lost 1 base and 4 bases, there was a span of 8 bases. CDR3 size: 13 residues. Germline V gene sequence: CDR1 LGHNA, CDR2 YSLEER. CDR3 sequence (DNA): TGCGCCAGCAGCCAAGGCCGTGAGTACGAGCAGTACTTC. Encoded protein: CASSQGREYEQYF.